These 6 T cell receptor beta chains were all obtained from the same sample, sequenced in a study of T cell responses to AZD1222 COVID-19 vaccine. The repertoire was sequenced with immunoSEQ multiplex PCR; TCRdb's copy has only in-frame clones and lacks some. The data hold some 120,000 clones, with approximately 94% observed a single time. The material was peripheral blood, obtained on day 0 of AZD1222 vaccination. The receptors shown here come from an adult in good health.

J is TRBJ2-2 and V is TRBV7-3; 8 nucleotides match TRBD2. Germline CDR1 reads SGHTA; CDR2 reads FQGTGA. This CDR3 is 15 amino acids long. V gave up 4 bases and J gave up 0 bases; unmatched junction bases: 1. CDR3 sequence (DNA): TGTGCCAGCAGCTCGGGACTAGCGAACACCGGGGAGCTGTTTTTT. Translated, it gives CASSSGLANTGELFF.

This chain connects TRBV25-1 to TRBJ1-2; no clear D. Trimming removed 8 bases from V and 4 bases from J, with 14 bases in between. The V gene's germline CDR1 is MGHDK and CDR2 SYGVNS. The length of the CDR3 is 13 residues. CDR3 amino acids: CASETPSGYGYTF. The CDR3 coding sequence is TGTGCCAGCGAAACACCCTCGGGCTATGGCTACACCTTC.

V gene TRBV7-3 combines with J gene TRBJ2-3; no definite D call. Per the germline V gene, CDR1 is SGHTA and CDR2 is FQGTGA. The CDR3 totals 16 residues. V dropped 3 bases and J dropped 1 base, with 14 bases sitting between them. CDR3 nucleotide sequence: TGTGCCAGCAGCTTGGGTACCGGAGTGGGCACAGATACGCAGTATTTT. This translates into CASSLGTGVGTDTQYF.

This chain joins TRBV14 and TRBJ1-2, with D hard to call. Trimming removed 1 base at V and 2 bases at J, with 2 bases between. The V gene's germline CDR1 is SGHDN and CDR2 FVKESK. The CDR3 loop spans 12 amino acids. CDR3 sequence reads: CASSQANYGYTF. CDR3 DNA sequence: TGTGCCAGCAGCCAAGCCAACTATGGCTACACCTTC.

A few counts support this clone. This chain connects TRBV18 to TRBJ2-7; D tentatively fits TRBD1 or TRBD2 (5 bases each). The germline V and J ends were trimmed by 2 bases and 6 bases, with 8 bases remaining between them. Germline CDR1 KGHSH, CDR2 LQKENI. This CDR3 has 12 amino acids. CDR3 sequence (DNA): TGTGCCAGCTCACCAGGGGCGGGCGAGCAGTACTTC. It is translated as CASSPGAGEQYF.

This chain links TRBV19 with TRBJ2-3; 8 bases are a match to TRBD2. The germline CDR1 and CDR2 sequences are LNHDA and SQIVND (reference sequence). Trimming removed 2 bases from V and 0 bases from J; junction bases left unmatched: 1. The CDR3 is made up of 15 amino acids. The CDR3 here is CASSITSGSTDTQYF. CDR3 bases: TGTGCCAGTAGTATAACTAGCGGTAGCACAGATACGCAGTATTTT.